This TCR beta chain was observed in a study of T-cell reconstitution after alpha-beta-depleted transplantation in children. Germline CDR1 is MDHEN and CDR2 is SYDVKM. The CDR3 runs 15 residues. The ends were cut back, 3 bases at V and 4 bases at J, with 12 bases in the middle. Library preparation (for TCRbeta) was performed with unique molecular identifiers. TCRdb analysed the PCR reads with MiXCR anew, one entry per CDR3 protein. The table shows fewer than 350,000 distinct CDR3 sequences, with approximately 10% occurring only once. This clonotype was seen more than once but under ten times. Sequenced here: peripheral blood, sampled 180 days after TCRalphabeta/CD19-depleted stem cell transplant. The receptor comes from a male patient between 2 and 15 years old who had a stem cell transplant for chronic granulomatous disease, so the T cells may come from the graft donor. The chain joins TRBV28 to TRBJ2-2; D might be TRBD1 (5 bases). The CDR3 is CASSFGAGSTGELFF. Here the CDR3 DNA reads TGTGCCAGCAGTTTTGGGGCAGGAAGCACCGGGGAGCTGTTTTTT.